The present T cell receptor (beta chain) was sequenced within a study of T cell repertoires in cytomegalovirus infection. For the study at large: Indications of both CMV infection and matching HLA type were provided by public TCR beta signatures. The study, taken as a whole, reports: The ex vivo response was dominated by HLA-C-restricted CMV-specific TCR beta clonotypes. Frequencies of public TCR beta families were cumulated, and this identified carriers of CMV plus the relevant HLA.

TCRdb re-derived calls from the reads in MiXCR, one entry per CDR3 protein. The data hold around 130,000 distinct CDR3 sequences, with about 24% observed a single time. V lost 2 bases to trimming and J lost 4 bases, with 11 bases between them. Germline CDR1 MGHRA, CDR2 YSYEKL. The CDR3 loop spans 15 amino acids. Concerning this clonotype itself: No antigen is known for it.

The gene calls are TRBV4-1 and TRBJ2-2; no firm D call. This TCR derives from a human donor in good health (CMV status not recorded). Some clones in this sample may be carry-over from other donors' samples. The specimen was PBMCs, sequenced either directly or after in vitro stimulation (not recorded which). In nucleotides, the CDR3 is TGCGCCAGCAGCCAAAGGGTGGTCGGCACCGGGGAGCTGTTTTTT. This encodes CASSQRVVGTGELFF.